The 29 T cell receptor beta chains given below trace back to one sample, sequenced in a study of shared clonotypes between healthy human individuals. TCRdb's copy holds only in-frame clones and misses some; the assay was immunoSEQ multiplex PCR. The sample has more than 2,000,000 clones, approximately 93% seen once. Sequenced input: naive CD4+ T cells from PBMCs. Subset defined: CD45RA+ positively selected. The origin of the receptors is a man between 18 and 35 years old in good health. Some clones in this sample may be carry-over from other donors' samples.

This clone was observed a single time. The chain has TRBV18 and TRBJ2-7; D is undetermined. Germline CDR1 reads KGHSH; CDR2 reads LQKENI. There are 13 residues in the CDR3. V was shortened by 3 bases and J by 7 bases, with 13 bases between the two germline ends. CDR3: CASSPRFETEQYF. The CDR3, as DNA: TGTGCCAGCTCACCCCGGTTTGAGACTGAGCAGTACTTC. The variable domain in full, with the rest retrieved from reference TRBV18 and TRBJ2-7, is NAGVMQNPRHLVRRRGQEARLRCSPMKGHSHVYWYRQLPEEGLKFMVYLQKENIIDESGMPKERFSAEFPKEGPSILRIQQVVRGDSAAYFCASSPRFETEQYFGPGTRLTVT.

The DNA of the CDR3 is TGTGCCAGCAGTTACGGGACAGCTGGAAACACCATATATTTT. Protein product: CASSYGTAGNTIYF. This chain joins TRBV6-5 and TRBJ1-3; 7 bases fit TRBD1. After removal of 2 bases from V and 2 bases from J, the junction contained 0 bases not matched to a gene. The CDR3 is 14 amino acids. Germline CDR1 MNHEY, CDR2 SVGAGI.

The rearrangement links TRBV7-9 to TRBJ2-2; 7 nucleotides line up with TRBD2. CDR1 and CDR2 (germline): SEHNR, FQNEAQ (reference sequence). The CDR3 extends over 19 amino acids. With 2 bases clipped from V and 7 bases from J, the junction kept 19 bases outside the gene matches. The CDR3 coding sequence is TGTGCCAGCAGCTTATGGCGGGGATCGCGGGAGAGCATGGTCGGGGAGCTGTTTTTT. This gives the protein CASSLWRGSRESMVGELFF. Complete variable domain (other parts from reference TRBV7-9 and TRBJ2-2): DTGVSQNPRHKITKRGQNVTFRCDPISEHNRLYWYRQTLGQGPEFLTYFQNEAQLEKSRLLSDRFSAERPKGSFSTLEIQRTEQGDSAMYLCASSLWRGSRESMVGELFFGEGSRLTVL.

This clone was seen a single time. The chain combines TRBV7-6 with TRBJ1-1; D uncertain. Per germline, CDR1 SGHVS and CDR2 FNYEAQ. V lost 5 bases, J lost 1 base, and 17 bases lay in between. CDR3 size: 16 residues. CDR3 residues: CASSRWAVGSNTEAFF. The CDR3 DNA follows: TGTGCCAGCAGCCGGTGGGCTGTGGGCTCGAACACTGAAGCTTTCTTT.

Worth noting for this clone: No DNA is shown, since the ends of the CDR3 on it are uncertain; the CDR3 is the one TCRdb lists. CDR3 loop: CASRRAGELFF. This chain uses TRBV28 with TRBJ2-2; the tabulated D call, TRBD2, remains unverified against the DNA. Termini included, the CDR3 measures 11 amino acids. From germline, CDR1 is MDHEN and CDR2 SYDVKM.

The DNA of the CDR3 is TGTGCCAGCAGTTTCATCTCCACCTCGAGGGATAGAGGCTACACCTTC. This encodes CASSFISTSRDRGYTF. This chain uses TRBV27 with TRBJ1-2; D unclear. CDR3 length: 16 residues. Trimming removed 3 bases from V and 8 bases from J, with 22 bases in between. Looked up from germline, CDR1 is MNHEY and CDR2 is SMNVEV (reference sequence).

V gene TRBV9 combines with J gene TRBJ2-1; either TRBD1 or TRBD2 may fit D (5 bases each). The germline V gene encodes CDR1 SGDLS and CDR2 YYNGEE. This CDR3 comprises 14 residues. V was pared by 2 bases and J by 5 bases, with 11 bases between. DNA for the CDR3: TGTGCCAGCAGCGTCCCTGGGGACCACAATGAGCAGTTCTTC. Translation gives CASSVPGDHNEQFF.

The chain uses TRBV14 and TRBJ2-5; D is possibly TRBD1 (6 bases). The V gene's germline CDR1 is SGHDN and CDR2 FVKESK. V dropped 5 bases and J dropped 5 bases, with 18 bases sitting between them. The CDR3 consists of 15 residues. The chain's CDR3 is CASSERPGVRETQYF. The CDR3 DNA is TGTGCCAGCAGCGAGCGGCCAGGGGTACGGGAGACCCAGTACTTC.

This chain links TRBV5-6 with TRBJ2-2; unclear D gene. Trimming shortened V by 4 bases and J by 5 bases, and 12 bases separated the two germline ends. Germline CDR1 SGHDT, CDR2 YYEEEE. This CDR3 has 14 residues. CDR3 amino acids: CASSADRYTGELFF. CDR3 nucleotide sequence: TGTGCCAGCAGCGCGGACCGATATACCGGGGAGCTGTTTTTT. Using reference TRBV5-6 and TRBJ2-2 for the parts outside the CDR3, the full variable domain is DAGVTQSPTHLIKTRGQQVTLRCSPKSGHDTVSWYQQALGQGPQFIFQYYEEEERQRGNFPDRFSGHQFPNYSSELNVNALLLGDSALYLCASSADRYTGELFFGEGSRLTVL.

V gene TRBV6-1 combines with J gene TRBJ2-1, with 12 bases identical to TRBD2. Germline V gene sequence: CDR1 MNHNS, CDR2 SASEGT. The CDR3 spans 14 residues. Trimming took 9 bases from V and 1 from J; bases not matched to a gene: 1. CDR3 coding DNA: TGTGCCAGAGGACTAGCGGGGTCCTACAATGAGCAGTTCTTC. Its translation is CARGLAGSYNEQFF.

The genes are TRBV4-1 and TRBJ1-1; no definite D call. The V end lost 3 bases, the J end lost 4 bases, and 21 bases lay between the germline ends. CDR1 and CDR2 (germline): MGHRA, YSYEKL. CDR3 size: 17 residues. This chain's CDR3 is CASSHFPYHKAPTEAFF. The DNA of the CDR3 is TGCGCCAGCAGCCACTTTCCCTACCACAAGGCCCCCACTGAAGCTTTCTTT.

The J gene is TRBJ2-7, the V gene TRBV7-2; D possibly corresponds to TRBD1 (6 bases). Germline CDR1 is SGHTA and CDR2 is FQGNSA. This CDR3 is 14 amino acids long. Trimming removed 1 base from V and 5 bases from J, with 12 bases in between. CDR3 amino acids: CASSLEQGTHEQYF. CDR3 nucleotides: TGTGCCAGCAGCTTAGAACAGGGTACCCACGAGCAGTACTTC. Drawing the rest from reference TRBV7-2 and TRBJ2-7, the complete variable domain is GAGVSQSPSNKVTEKGKDVELRCDPISGHTALYWYRQSLGQGLEFLIYFQGNSAPDKSGLPSDRFSAERTGGSVSTLTIQRTQQEDSAVYLCASSLEQGTHEQYFGPGTRLTVT.

The sample holds one count of this clone. V gene TRBV30 combines with J gene TRBJ2-3; a weak D match, TRBD2 (6 bases). Trimming took 4 bases from V and 1 from J, leaving 18 bases between them. Germline-derived CDR1 and CDR2 are GTSNPN and SVGIG (reference sequence). This CDR3 has 16 residues. CDR3 sequence (DNA): TGTGCCTGGAAACACCCTCCTAGCGAAGGCACAGATACGCAGTATTTT. Translating it yields CAWKHPPSEGTDTQYF.

J is TRBJ2-1 and V is TRBV5-4; TRBD2 matches 15 bases. Trimming cost V 5 bases and J 8 bases; bases outside gene matches: 5. From germline, CDR1 is SGHNT and CDR2 YYREEE (reference sequence). The CDR3 spans 15 residues. The CDR3: CASSRTSGRAHEQFF. As DNA, the CDR3 is TGTGCCAGCAGTCGGACTAGCGGGAGGGCCCATGAGCAGTTCTTC.

The CDR3 DNA sequence: TGTGCCAGCAGCTCGATACTAGTTAGCGGGAGGCTCTCCTACAATGAGCAGTTCTTC. Amino acids: CASSSILVSGRLSYNEQFF. The gene calls are TRBV5-6 and TRBJ2-1; 10 bases line up with TRBD2. Germline CDR1 and CDR2: SGHDT and YYEEEE. With V trimmed by 3 bases and J by 0 bases, 12 bases remained unmatched. The CDR3 covers 19 residues. Variable domain in full (rest from reference TRBV5-6 and TRBJ2-1): DAGVTQSPTHLIKTRGQQVTLRCSPKSGHDTVSWYQQALGQGPQFIFQYYEEEERQRGNFPDRFSGHQFPNYSSELNVNALLLGDSALYLCASSSILVSGRLSYNEQFFGPGTRLTVL.

The V call is TRBV5-1, the J call TRBJ2-7; no clear D gene. V lost 3 bases and J 2 bases, leaving 12 bases between the germline ends. Germline CDR1 SGHRS, CDR2 YFSETQ. This CDR3 comprises 14 residues. Written as DNA, the CDR3 is TGCGCCAGCAGCTCCGTCGTCCGAGCCTACGAGCAGTACTTC. It specifies CASSSVVRAYEQYF.

The genes are TRBV5-1 and TRBJ2-7, with TRBD1 matching over 8 bases. From germline, CDR1 is SGHRS and CDR2 YFSETQ. V was pared by 4 bases and J by 5 bases, with 8 bases of the junction left unmatched. The CDR3 is 14 amino acids. For the CDR3, the DNA is TGCGCCAGCAGCCCCGGACAGGGCCGGAACGAGCAGTACTTC. This sequence encodes CASSPGQGRNEQYF.

On this clone itself: This sample includes further DNA sequences coding for the same CDR3. V gene TRBV19 combines with J gene TRBJ2-7; D call uncertain. The germline V gene has CDR1 LNHDA and CDR2 SQIVND (reference sequence). The CDR3 runs 11 residues. Deletions cut 5 bases from V and 3 bases from J, with 5 bases between. CDR3 bases: TGTGCCAGTAGTGGCCGCTACGAGCAGTACTTC. Its translation is CASSGRYEQYF.

The genes are TRBV7-9 and TRBJ2-7; 13 nucleotides line up with TRBD2. The CDR3 runs to 17 residues. V dropped 3 bases and J dropped 3; count of bases not matched to a gene: 8. The germline gives CDR1 SEHNR, CDR2 FQNEAQ (reference sequence). The CDR3 DNA sequence: TGTGCCAGCAGCTTCCGGACTAGCGGGAGAAACGACTACGAGCAGTACTTC. Encoded protein: CASSFRTSGRNDYEQYF.

The chain carries TRBV5-1 and TRBJ2-7; D gene uncertain. V was clipped by 2 bases and J by 5 bases, with 8 bases between them. This CDR3 has 12 residues. From germline, CDR1 is SGHRS and CDR2 YFSETQ. In DNA, the CDR3 is TGCGCCAGCAGCTTTCTGTTTGACGAGCAGTACTTC. As protein: CASSFLFDEQYF.

The rearrangement links TRBV28 to TRBJ2-5; D assignment may be TRBD1 or TRBD2 (6 bases each). V was clipped by 1 base and J by 5 bases, with 14 bases between them. The length of the CDR3 is 15 residues. CDR1 is MDHEN, CDR2 SYDVKM, per germline. The DNA of the CDR3 is TGTGCCAGCAGTTTATTCAGGAGGGGGGCGGAGACCCAGTACTTC. It specifies CASSLFRRGAETQYF. Combining the CDR3 with reference TRBV28 and TRBJ2-5 gives the whole variable domain DVKVTQSSRYLVKRTGEKVFLECVQDMDHENMFWYRQDPGLGLRLIYFSYDVKMKEKGDIPEGYSVSREKKERFSLILESASTNQTSMYLCASSLFRRGAETQYFGPGTRLLVL.

This sequence joins TRBV11-2 and TRBJ1-1; the D is unclear. The V gene lost 0 bases and the J gene lost 5 bases, with 7 bases spanning the gap. The CDR3 has 13 amino acids. Looked up from germline, CDR1 is SGHAT and CDR2 is FQNNGV. The CDR3 sequence: CASSLELATEAFF. The CDR3 region has the DNA TGTGCCAGCAGCTTAGAGCTCGCTACTGAAGCTTTCTTT.

The rearrangement links TRBV6-6 to TRBJ2-7; TRBD2 matches 10 bases. V shed 6 bases and J 3 bases; nucleotides not matched to a gene: 8. Germline V gene sequence: CDR1 MNHNY, CDR2 SVGAGI (reference sequence). The CDR3 totals 15 residues. CDR3 amino acids: CASRYLAGVSYEQYF. CDR3 coding DNA: TGTGCCAGCAGATACCTAGCGGGAGTTAGCTACGAGCAGTACTTC.

Concerning this clone itself: This sample includes further DNA sequences coding for the same CDR3. This chain uses TRBV5-1 with TRBJ1-1; no clear D. The CDR3 sequence is 14 residues long. Germline CDR1 reads SGHRS; CDR2 reads YFSETQ. Trimming shortened V by 0 bases and J by 1 base, and 7 bases separated the two germline ends. The CDR3 DNA sequence: TGCGCCAGCAGCTTGGTGTCCCGGAACACTGAAGCTTTCTTT. It specifies CASSLVSRNTEAFF.

The chain is built from TRBV6-1 and TRBJ2-3, with D maybe TRBD2 (5 bases). Trimming shortened V by 7 bases and J by 1 base, and 15 bases separated the two germline ends. The germline CDR1 and CDR2 sequences are MNHNS and SASEGT. The length of the CDR3 is 15 residues. CDR3 sequence (DNA): TGTGCCAGCAACGACCTCCCCGGGGGCACAGATACGCAGTATTTT. Protein: CASNDLPGGTDTQYF.

This clone was counted once. Other DNA variants within this sample encode the same CDR3. This sequence joins TRBV5-1 and TRBJ2-3; 9 positions agree with TRBD2. Germline V gene data show CDR1 as SGHRS and CDR2 as YFSETQ. The CDR3 is made up of 16 amino acids. V shed 0 bases and J 6 bases; nucleotides not matched to a gene: 8. In nucleotides, the CDR3 is TGCGCCAGCAGCTTGGCCAGGGCTAGCGGGACCGATACGCAGTATTTT. It is translated as CASSLARASGTDTQYF.

J is TRBJ2-3 and V is TRBV5-1, with D perhaps given as TRBD1 or TRBD2 (6 bases each). Germline loops: CDR1 SGHRS, CDR2 YFSETQ. V shed 1 base and J shed 1 base, with 16 bases lying between them. This CDR3 has 17 residues. The CDR3 sequence is CASSLSLSGGRTDTQYF. CDR3 nucleotide sequence: TGCGCCAGCAGCTTGTCGTTGTCTGGGGGGCGCACAGATACGCAGTATTTT. The full variable domain, in which reference TRBV5-1 and TRBJ2-3 provide the parts outside the CDR3, is KAGVTQTPRYLIKTRGQQVTLSCSPISGHRSVSWYQQTPGQGLQFLFEYFSETQRNKGNFPGRFSGRQFSNSRSEMNVSTLELGDSALYLCASSLSLSGGRTDTQYFGPGTRLTVL.

The CDR3: CASSIAGDSNQPQHF. The CDR3 nucleotides read TGTGCCAGTAGTATAGCGGGCGATAGCAATCAGCCCCAGCATTTT. The V call is TRBV19, the J call TRBJ1-5, with D hard to call. Trimming left V 1 base short and J 0 bases short, with 7 bases between. The CDR3 runs 15 residues. Germline assignment: CDR1 LNHDA and CDR2 SQIVND (reference sequence).

This rearrangement joins TRBV19 to TRBJ1-2; D is uncertain. The CDR3 is 12 residues long. Germline V gene lookup returns CDR1 LNHDA and CDR2 SQIVND (reference sequence). V was clipped by 6 bases and J by 6 bases, with 11 bases between them. This CDR3 is CASRAGSDGYTF. CDR3 bases: TGTGCCAGTAGAGCGGGCTCGGATGGCTACACCTTC.